These 32 T cell receptor beta chains came from one sample sequenced in a study of blood T cell repertoires in COVID-19. TCRdb's table, derived via immunoSEQ multiplex PCR, lists solely in-frame clones and lacks some. The sample contains approximately 260,000 clones, roughly 82% of which appear only once. Sample: peripheral blood. The receptors derive from an elderly woman with active or convalescent COVID-19.

This chain links TRBV5-4 with TRBJ2-3; D may be TRBD2 (7 bases). V gave up 6 bases and J gave up 2 bases, with 22 bases separating them. CDR3 length: 17 residues. Per the germline V gene, CDR1 is SGHNT and CDR2 is YYREEE (reference sequence). In nucleotides, the CDR3 is TGTGCCAGCACCACGGGGGGCCGGGGAGGAGTCACAGATACGCAGTATTTT. As protein: CASTTGGRGGVTDTQYF.

The chain combines TRBV5-1 with TRBJ2-3, with TRBD2 identical over 13 bases. The V segment lost 3 bases and the J segment 0 bases; nucleotides outside the gene matches: 4. Germline CDR1 is SGHRS and CDR2 is YFSETQ. This CDR3 has 17 residues. This CDR3 is CASSWTSGSLSTDTQYF. The CDR3 DNA reads TGCGCCAGCAGCTGGACTAGCGGGAGTCTAAGCACAGATACGCAGTATTTT.

V is TRBV18 and J is TRBJ2-1; 11 nucleotides align to TRBD2. Germline values: CDR1 KGHSH, CDR2 LQKENI. This CDR3 comprises 14 residues. V lost 3 bases, J lost 8 bases, and 3 bases stayed unmatched. CDR3 region: CASSPTSGSDEQFF. CDR3 DNA sequence: TGTGCCAGCTCACCCACTAGCGGGAGCGATGAGCAGTTCTTC. The full variable domain, in which reference TRBV18 and TRBJ2-1 provide the parts outside the CDR3, is NAGVMQNPRHLVRRRGQEARLRCSPMKGHSHVYWYRQLPEEGLKFMVYLQKENIIDESGMPKERFSAEFPKEGPSILRIQQVVRGDSAAYFCASSPTSGSDEQFFGPGTRLTVL.

The chain is built from TRBV10-1 and TRBJ1-4, with D perhaps matching TRBD1 (5 bases). V was clipped by 8 bases and J by 3 bases, with 13 bases between them. Germline values: CDR1 WNHNN, CDR2 SYGVQD (reference sequence). This CDR3 comprises 14 residues. DNA of the CDR3: TGCGCCAGCCTCCTTGCGGGGGCTAATGAAAAACTGTTTTTT. This gives the protein CASLLAGANEKLFF.

In its sample, this clone was seen once. This chain joins TRBV24-1 and TRBJ2-3; D perhaps matches TRBD2 (6 bases). V shed 4 bases and J shed 5 bases, with 9 bases lying between them. This CDR3 comprises 13 residues. Per the germline V gene, CDR1 is KGHDR and CDR2 is SFDVKD. The CDR3 DNA sequence: TGTGCCACCAGTGAAGCCGGGGGAGATACGCAGTATTTT. This gives the protein CATSEAGGDTQYF.

V gene TRBV5-1 combines with J gene TRBJ2-5; 9 bases map to TRBD1. The CDR3 consists of 15 residues. After removal of 1 base from V and 3 bases from J, the junction contained 4 bases not matched to a gene. Germline V lookup: CDR1 SGHRS, CDR2 YFSETQ. CDR3 in DNA: TGCGCCAGCAGCTTGACCGGGACAGGGAAAGAGACCCAGTACTTC. Its protein product is CASSLTGTGKETQYF.

The rearrangement joins TRBV5-5 to TRBJ1-5; D unresolved. With 0 bases removed from V and 7 bases from J, the gap between germline ends came to 20 bases. Germline V gene lookup returns CDR1 SGHKS and CDR2 YYEKEE (reference sequence). The CDR3 consists of 17 residues. CDR3 DNA sequence: TGTGCCAGCAGCTTGGTTATTTCGGACTCCTACGGACAGCCCCAGCATTTT. Protein product: CASSLVISDSYGQPQHF.

The rearrangement links TRBV11-2 to TRBJ2-7; D might be TRBD1 (6 bases). The CDR3 is 16 amino acids. V lost 0 bases and J lost 3, with 15 bases in between. Germline values: CDR1 SGHAT, CDR2 FQNNGV. CDR3 protein: CASSLDSGRDIYEQYF. The CDR3 DNA is TGTGCCAGCAGCTTAGACTCCGGCCGGGACATCTACGAGCAGTACTTC.

The chain combines TRBV7-9 with TRBJ2-7; D perhaps matches TRBD2 (5 bases). This CDR3 has 15 amino acids. Looked up from germline, CDR1 is SEHNR and CDR2 is FQNEAQ (reference sequence). Trimming stripped 1 base from V and 7 bases from J, with 17 bases between. Here the CDR3 reads CASSLVPAAVGEQYF. Written as DNA, the CDR3 is TGTGCCAGCAGCTTAGTACCAGCGGCGGTAGGTGAGCAGTACTTC.

This rearrangement joins TRBV7-2 to TRBJ2-3, with 9 bases fitting TRBD2. Per germline, CDR1 SGHTA and CDR2 FQGNSA. The CDR3 consists of 15 residues. J was trimmed by 4 bases and V by 5 bases; bases with no gene match: 7. CDR3 coding DNA: TGTGCCAGCAGCCGTCTGCTAGCGGGGTCAGATACGCAGTATTTT. Translated: CASSRLLAGSDTQYF.

This rearrangement joins TRBV5-1 to TRBJ1-4, with no clear D. In germline, CDR1 is SGHRS, CDR2 YFSETQ. The CDR3 loop spans 17 amino acids. V gave up 0 bases and J gave up 4 bases, with 16 bases separating them. CDR3 loop: CASSLGAGRRINEKLFF. The CDR3 region has the DNA TGCGCCAGCAGCTTGGGGGCAGGCCGACGGATTAATGAAAAACTGTTTTTT. Complete variable domain (other parts from reference TRBV5-1 and TRBJ1-4): KAGVTQTPRYLIKTRGQQVTLSCSPISGHRSVSWYQQTPGQGLQFLFEYFSETQRNKGNFPGRFSGRQFSNSRSEMNVSTLELGDSALYLCASSLGAGRRINEKLFFGSGTQLSVL.

The V and J genes are TRBV24-1 and TRBJ2-3; tentatively, D is TRBD1 (8 bases). The CDR3 has 16 amino acids. V lost 4 bases and J 7 bases, leaving 20 bases between the germline ends. Germline lookup yields CDR1 KGHDR and CDR2 SFDVKD. CDR3 in DNA: TGTGCCACCAGTGAGAACTCCTACAGGGGGACTAATACGCAGTATTTT. Its translation: CATSENSYRGTNTQYF.

The chain links TRBV2 to TRBJ2-1, with a weak D call TRBD2 (6 bases). CDR1 and CDR2 (germline): SNHLY, FYNNEI. CDR3 size: 14 residues. The V end lost 4 bases, the J end lost 3 bases, and 10 bases lay between the germline ends. As DNA, the CDR3 is TGTGCCAGCAGTGTCTTGCGGGACTACAATGAGCAGTTCTTC. It is translated as CASSVLRDYNEQFF.

The chain uses TRBV5-4 and TRBJ1-6, with a possible D match to TRBD1 (6 bases). The V gene's germline CDR1 is SGHNT and CDR2 YYREEE (reference sequence). The CDR3 is made up of 14 amino acids. The V and J ends lost 3 bases and 8 bases respectively, with 12 bases between them. The CDR3 protein is CASSSHTGHSPLHF. CDR3 nucleotide sequence: TGTGCCAGCAGCTCCCATACAGGGCATTCACCCCTCCACTTT.

J is TRBJ2-1 and V is TRBV5-4; TRBD2 matches at 8 bases. The V gene's germline CDR1 is SGHNT and CDR2 YYREEE (reference sequence). The CDR3 runs to 16 residues. With V trimmed by 4 bases and J by 7 bases, 13 bases remained unmatched. CDR3 coding DNA: TGTGCCAGCAGCCCGGGGGTTGGTAGCGGGGTGAATGAGCAGTTCTTC. It codes for CASSPGVGSGVNEQFF. Full variable domain (rest looked up from reference TRBV5-4 and TRBJ2-1): ETGVTQSPTHLIKTRGQQVTLRCSSQSGHNTVSWYQQALGQGPQFIFQYYREEENGRGNFPPRFSGLQFPNYSSELNVNALELDDSALYLCASSPGVGSGVNEQFFGPGTRLTVL.

This clone came up a few times. The CDR3 here is CASSYDRLDQPQHF. The CDR3 coding sequence is TGTGCCAGCAGCTACGACAGGCTTGATCAGCCCCAGCATTTT. The chain is built from TRBV2 and TRBJ1-5; a weak D match, TRBD1 (6 bases). Trimming pared 6 bases from V and 5 bases from J, leaving 14 bases between. The CDR3 has 14 amino acids. Germline CDR1 SNHLY, CDR2 FYNNEI.

The genes are TRBV28 and TRBJ1-1, with TRBD1 as a possible D gene (5 bases). Trimming removed 5 bases at V and 5 bases at J, with 18 bases between. Germline CDR1 and CDR2: MDHEN and SYDVKM. CDR3 length equals 15 residues. In nucleotides, the CDR3 is TGTGCCAGCAGTCTTGCAGGCAGGGTTGGTACTGAAGCTTTCTTT. Amino acid sequence: CASSLAGRVGTEAFF.

V and J are TRBV11-2 and TRBJ2-4; 7 bases match TRBD1. This CDR3 is 13 amino acids long. Germline CDR1 reads SGHAT; CDR2 reads FQNNGV. J was trimmed by 5 bases and V by 4 bases; bases with no gene match: 2. The DNA for the CDR3 is TGTGCCAGCAGCTGGGGACAGCAAAACATTCAGTACTTC. Translating gives CASSWGQQNIQYF.

The chain combines TRBV30 with TRBJ1-2, with unresolved D. V dropped 2 bases and J dropped 0 bases, with 10 bases sitting between them. This CDR3 has 14 residues. Germline loops: CDR1 GTSNPN, CDR2 SVGIG (reference sequence). CDR3 in DNA: TGTGCCTGGAGTCTCCCGGGGTCTAACTATGGCTACACCTTC. It encodes CAWSLPGSNYGYTF.

The chain recombines TRBV14 with TRBJ1-1, with D tentatively TRBD1 (5 bases). Trimming pared 1 base from V and 4 bases from J, leaving 16 bases between. CDR3 size: 16 residues. Per germline, CDR1 SGHDN and CDR2 FVKESK. The CDR3: CASSQVGSYGGTEAFF. Written as DNA, the CDR3 is TGTGCCAGCAGCCAAGTTGGAAGTTACGGGGGCACTGAAGCTTTCTTT.

The chain carries TRBV11-2 and TRBJ2-5; no clear D. The V gene lost 3 bases and the J gene lost 1 base, with 6 bases spanning the gap. The germline V gene has CDR1 SGHAT and CDR2 FQNNGV. This CDR3 has 13 amino acids. The CDR3 nucleotides read TGTGCCAGCAGCTTCTCTTTCCAAGAGACCCAGTACTTC. It codes for CASSFSFQETQYF.

The V gene is TRBV5-1, the J gene TRBJ1-2; D is ambiguous. This CDR3 is 13 amino acids long. Germline lookup yields CDR1 SGHRS and CDR2 YFSETQ. V was pared by 0 bases and J by 6 bases, with 9 bases between. This CDR3 is CASSLEPGNGYTF. CDR3 DNA sequence: TGCGCCAGCAGCTTGGAGCCCGGTAATGGCTACACCTTC. Full variable domain (missing parts from reference TRBV5-1 and TRBJ1-2): KAGVTQTPRYLIKTRGQQVTLSCSPISGHRSVSWYQQTPGQGLQFLFEYFSETQRNKGNFPGRFSGRQFSNSRSEMNVSTLELGDSALYLCASSLEPGNGYTFGSGTRLTVV.

The V call is TRBV12-3 or TRBV12-4, the J call TRBJ1-5; unclear D gene. This CDR3 region has 13 residues. V dropped 3 bases and J dropped 7 bases, with 10 bases sitting between them. The CDR3 nucleotides are TGTGCCAGCAGTTTGACCGGGGAGCAGCCCCAGCATTTT. As protein: CASSLTGEQPQHF.

V is TRBV27 and J is TRBJ1-6; TRBD1 might be the D (6 bases). The CDR3 extends over 12 amino acids. Germline V gives CDR1 MNHEY, CDR2 SMNVEV (reference sequence). V dropped 2 bases and J dropped 10 bases, with 6 bases sitting between them. CDR3 coding DNA: TGTGCCAGCAGTTTAACAGGGTCACCCCTCCACTTT. Its translation: CASSLTGSPLHF.

The chain is built from TRBV9 and TRBJ2-5; TRBD2 aligns across 11 bases. V was clipped by 0 bases and J by 6 bases; unmatched bases: 4. This CDR3 is 15 amino acids long. Germline CDR1 reads SGDLS; CDR2 reads YYNGEE. The CDR3 DNA reads as TGTGCCAGCAGCGTAGGTGCTAGCGGGAGGCAGACCCAGTACTTC. Translated: CASSVGASGRQTQYF.

This chain connects TRBV27 to TRBJ2-2; 12 positions agree with TRBD1. After removal of 1 base from V and 7 bases from J, the junction contained 4 bases not matched to a gene. CDR1 and CDR2 (germline): MNHEY, SMNVEV (reference sequence). The CDR3 loop spans 16 amino acids. The CDR3 DNA follows: TGTGCCAGCAGTTTATTCGGGACAGGGGGCAACGGGGAGCTGTTTTTT. Protein sequence: CASSLFGTGGNGELFF.

This clone was picked up a small number of times. This chain links TRBV7-9 with TRBJ1-1, with D maybe TRBD1 (6 bases). The CDR3 consists of 14 residues. Per the germline V gene, CDR1 is SEHNR and CDR2 is FQNEAQ (reference sequence). Trimming left V 1 base short and J 1 base short, with 7 bases between. CDR3 protein: CASSLEGQNTEAFF. Here the CDR3 DNA reads TGTGCCAGCAGCTTAGAGGGACAGAACACTGAAGCTTTCTTT.

This clone was detected only once. V gene TRBV28 combines with J gene TRBJ1-1; perhaps TRBD1 as D (6 bases). V was clipped by 9 bases and J by 0 bases, with 11 bases between them. The CDR3 runs to 13 residues. Germline V gene data show CDR1 as MDHEN and CDR2 as SYDVKM. The CDR3 loop reads CASFTGMNTEAFF. CDR3 in DNA: TGTGCCAGTTTCACAGGGATGAACACTGAAGCTTTCTTT.

The chain links TRBV5-1 to TRBJ2-7; 10 bases are a match to TRBD1. The CDR3 has 15 residues. J gave up 3 bases and V 4 bases, and 7 bases lay outside the gene matches. CDR1 SGHRS and CDR2 YFSETQ come from the germline V gene. The CDR3 here is CASSRSGQGIYEQYF. The CDR3 DNA is TGCGCCAGCAGCAGGTCGGGACAGGGGATCTACGAGCAGTACTTC.

The rearrangement uses TRBV5-1 and TRBJ2-2; no clear D. The CDR3 consists of 14 residues. Looked up from germline, CDR1 is SGHRS and CDR2 is YFSETQ. V was cut by 7 bases and J by 1 base, with 11 bases left in between. CDR3 sequence: CASAAIGNTGELFF. Here the CDR3 DNA reads TGCGCCAGCGCAGCGATAGGGAACACCGGGGAGCTGTTTTTT. The complete variable domain, with remaining parts taken from reference TRBV5-1 and TRBJ2-2, reads KAGVTQTPRYLIKTRGQQVTLSCSPISGHRSVSWYQQTPGQGLQFLFEYFSETQRNKGNFPGRFSGRQFSNSRSEMNVSTLELGDSALYLCASAAIGNTGELFFGEGSRLTVL.

The gene calls are TRBV3-1 (or the pseudogene TRBV3-2) and TRBJ2-7; TRBD1 agrees at 7 bases. CDR1 LGHDT and CDR2 YNNKEL come from the germline V gene (reference sequence). The junction had 5 bases not matched to a gene; V was cut back by 1 base and J by 2 bases. The CDR3 spans 15 residues. The chain's CDR3 is CASSQAGTAAYEQYF. CDR3 in DNA: TGTGCCAGCAGCCAAGCCGGGACAGCAGCCTACGAGCAGTACTTC.

V gene TRBV3-1 (or the pseudogene TRBV3-2) combines with J gene TRBJ2-3; tentatively, D is TRBD1 (6 bases). The CDR3 spans 13 residues. V lost 6 bases to trimming and J lost 0 bases, with 7 bases between them. The germline gives CDR1 LGHDT, CDR2 YNNKEL (reference sequence). The CDR3 DNA reads TGTGCCAGCAGGGGGACAAGCACAGATACGCAGTATTTT. This translates into CASRGTSTDTQYF.